This T cell receptor beta chain was sequenced in a study of blood T cell repertoires in COVID-19. Overall study: The United States, Italy and Spain were the sources of the acute and convalescent COVID-19 samples. T cells, B-cell-depleted T cells, or PBMCs provided the cDNA or gDNA that served as material.

With V trimmed by 3 bases and J by 6 bases, 2 bases remained unmatched. The V gene's germline CDR1 is MNHEY and CDR2 SMNVEV (reference sequence). The CDR3 runs to 12 residues. Sequencing used immunoSEQ multiplex PCR; TCRdb keeps in-frame clones, though not all of them. The data hold 150,000 to 200,000 clones, with 85% to 90% observed a single time. The source of this sequence is a human donor in a cohort sampled during active COVID-19. This sequence joins TRBV27 and TRBJ2-7, with TRBD1 identical over 7 bases. Sample: peripheral blood. The CDR3 is CASSFTGAEQYF. CDR3 in DNA: TGTGCCAGCAGTTTCACAGGGGCCGAGCAGTACTTC.